The clone carrying this T cell receptor (beta chain) occurred a few times. The CDR3 length is 14 residues. V lost 7 bases to trimming and J lost 5 bases; unmatched junction nucleotides: 8. Per germline, CDR1 SQVTM and CDR2 ANQGSEA. Once RNA had been extracted, it was reverse transcribed into cDNA to act as the sequencing template. Clones were sequenced by immunoSEQ multiplex PCR, and TCRdb holds only the in-frame ones, with some missing. The sample lists 120,000 or so clones; about 50% were seen once. These data are taken from a study of CD8+ T cells in alopecia areata. Material: NKG2D-low CD8+ T cells sorted from blood. The chain carries TRBV29-1 and TRBJ2-5, with 12 bases that match TRBD2. The receptor comes from a human donor with alopecia areata. This CDR3 reads CSAIPTSGSETQYF. The CDR3 coding sequence is TGCAGCGCCATCCCGACTAGCGGGAGTGAGACCCAGTACTTC.